This TCR beta chain was captured by sequencing in a study of T cell repertoires in cytomegalovirus infection. Across the study: Public TCR beta signatures marked donors with CMV infection and the matching HLA.

Study-level results: There were HLA-C-restricted CMV-specific TCR beta clonotypes dominating the ex vivo response.

CDR1 MGHRA and CDR2 YSYEKL come from the germline V gene. Trimming at V came to 7 bases and at J to 7 bases, leaving 7 bases not matched to a gene. The CDR3 totals 13 residues. TCRdb reanalysed the reads using MiXCR and keeps one entry per CDR3 protein. The repertoire includes 630,000 or so distinct CDR3 sequences, 20% to 30% of them detected once, and 6.5% to 10% sits in the top ten. This clonotype was recorded many times. Antigen: not known. This chain links TRBV4-1 with TRBJ2-1; 7 bases are shared with TRBD1. Sample: CD8+ T cells from PBMCs. This sequence originates from a human donor in good health (CMV status not recorded). Some clones in this sample may be carry-over from other donors' samples. The CDR3 loop reads CASTGTEDNEQFF. DNA of the CDR3: TGCGCCAGCACCGGGACAGAAGATAATGAGCAGTTCTTC.